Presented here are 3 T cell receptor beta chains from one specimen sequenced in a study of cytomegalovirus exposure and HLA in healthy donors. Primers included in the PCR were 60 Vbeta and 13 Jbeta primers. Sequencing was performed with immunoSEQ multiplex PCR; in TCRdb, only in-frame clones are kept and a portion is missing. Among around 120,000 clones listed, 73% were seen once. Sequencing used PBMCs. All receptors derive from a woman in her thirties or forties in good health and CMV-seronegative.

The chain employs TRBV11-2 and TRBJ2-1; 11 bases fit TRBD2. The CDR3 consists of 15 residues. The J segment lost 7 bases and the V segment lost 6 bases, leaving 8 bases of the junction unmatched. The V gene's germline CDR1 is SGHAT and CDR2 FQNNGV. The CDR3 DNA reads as TGTGCCAGCAGAAGAACTAGCGGGGGTTCGAATGAGCAGTTCTTC. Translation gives CASRRTSGGSNEQFF. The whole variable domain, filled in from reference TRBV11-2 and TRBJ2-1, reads EAGVAQSPRYKIIEKRQSVAFWCNPISGHATLYWYQQILGQGPKLLIQFQNNGVVDDSQLPKDRFSAERLKGVDSTLKIQPAKLEDSAVYLCASRRTSGGSNEQFFGPGTRLTVL.

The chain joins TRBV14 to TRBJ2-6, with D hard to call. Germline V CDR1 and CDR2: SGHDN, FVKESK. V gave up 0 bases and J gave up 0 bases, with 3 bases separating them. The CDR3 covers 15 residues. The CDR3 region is CASSQDNSGANVLTF. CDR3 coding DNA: TGTGCCAGCAGCCAAGACAACTCTGGGGCCAACGTCCTGACTTTC.

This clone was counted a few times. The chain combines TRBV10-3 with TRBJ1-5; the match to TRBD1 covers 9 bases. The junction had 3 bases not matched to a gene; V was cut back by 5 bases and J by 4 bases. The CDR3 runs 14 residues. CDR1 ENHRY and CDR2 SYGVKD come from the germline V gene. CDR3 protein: CAISKDRGNQPQHF. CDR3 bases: TGTGCCATCAGTAAGGACAGGGGAAATCAGCCCCAGCATTTT.